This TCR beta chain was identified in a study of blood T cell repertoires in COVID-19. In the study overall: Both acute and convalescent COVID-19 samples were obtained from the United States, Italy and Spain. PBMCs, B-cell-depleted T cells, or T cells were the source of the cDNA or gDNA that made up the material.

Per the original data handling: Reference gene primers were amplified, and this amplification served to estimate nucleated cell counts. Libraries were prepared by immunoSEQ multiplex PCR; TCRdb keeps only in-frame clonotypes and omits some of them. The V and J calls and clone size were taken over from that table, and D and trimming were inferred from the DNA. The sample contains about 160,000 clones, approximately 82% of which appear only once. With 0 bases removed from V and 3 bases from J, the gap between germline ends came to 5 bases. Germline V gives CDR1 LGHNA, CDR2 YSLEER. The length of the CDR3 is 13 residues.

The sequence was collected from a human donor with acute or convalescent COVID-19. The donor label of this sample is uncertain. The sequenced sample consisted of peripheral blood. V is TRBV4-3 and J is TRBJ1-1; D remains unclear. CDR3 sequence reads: CASSQDLDTEAFF. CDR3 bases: TGCGCCAGCAGCCAAGATCTAGACACTGAAGCTTTCTTT.